This T cell receptor (beta chain) was sequenced for a study of control samples from healthy donors and cancer patients. Method: immunoSEQ multiplex PCR; TCRdb's copy keeps in-frame clones and lacks some. The sample lists 400,000 to 450,000 clones, 80% to 95% occurring once. The CDR3 covers 12 residues. V gave up 4 bases and J gave up 3 bases; unmatched junction bases: 2. Germline CDR1 reads SQVTM; CDR2 reads ANQGSEA. Material: PBMCs. The source is a man aged 35-49 years with head and neck cancer. V usage is TRBV29-1 and J usage is TRBJ2-7; 8 bases agree with TRBD1. CDR3 in amino acids: CSVGDRRYEQYF. CDR3 DNA: TGCAGCGTTGGGGACAGGCGCTACGAGCAGTACTTC.